This T cell receptor beta chain was recovered during a study of tumor-infiltrating lymphocytes in primary liver carcinoma. The overall study: There were tumors of stage T1-T3 N0M0, each 4.2 to 10 cm across. Samples gave roughly 3.65 to 8 million productive TCRbeta reads, similar across tissue types.

Study-wide results and caveats: Researchers found tumor-adjacent and tumor-blood pairs overlapped less than tumor region pairs.

The investigators made TCR beta cDNA from about 0.45 ug total RNA, using a constant-region primer. Libraries covering TCR beta were generated through three nested multiplex PCR rounds (using a slightly modified ARM-PCR). TCRdb analysed the multiplex PCR reads with MiXCR anew, one entry per CDR3 protein. The data show approximately 300,000 distinct CDR3 sequences, with 60% to 80% seen just once and roughly 8.6% held by the top ten. This clonotype appeared many times. The target antigen is unknown. They got blood RNA out of unsorted whole blood and also pulled out germline DNA. No treatment had been given to the patients, who were chronically infected with HBV. The receptor was isolated from a man in his forties with primary liver carcinoma and hepatitis B virus infection. Sequencing was done on a sample of peripheral blood.

CDR3 amino acids: CASSKGQPPYEQYF. For the CDR3, the DNA is TGTGCCAGCAGCAAAGGACAGCCCCCCTACGAGCAGTACTTC. The chain couples TRBV11-2 to TRBJ2-7, with D possibly TRBD1 on 6 matching bases. Trimming pared 5 bases from V and 2 bases from J, leaving 13 bases between. This CDR3 is 14 amino acids long. Germline V gene lookup returns CDR1 SGHAT and CDR2 FQNNGV.